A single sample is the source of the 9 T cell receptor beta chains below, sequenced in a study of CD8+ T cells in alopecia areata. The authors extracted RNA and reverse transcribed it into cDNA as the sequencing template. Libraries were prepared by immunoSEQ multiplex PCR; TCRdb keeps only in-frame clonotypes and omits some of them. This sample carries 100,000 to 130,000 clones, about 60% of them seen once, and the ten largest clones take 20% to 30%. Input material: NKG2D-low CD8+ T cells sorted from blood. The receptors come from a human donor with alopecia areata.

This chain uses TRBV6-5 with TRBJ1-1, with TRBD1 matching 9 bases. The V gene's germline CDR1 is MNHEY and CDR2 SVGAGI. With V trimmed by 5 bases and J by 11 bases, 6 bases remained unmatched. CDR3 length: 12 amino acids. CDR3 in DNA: TGTGCCAGCAGTCACCGGACAGGGGAGGCTTTCTTT. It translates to CASSHRTGEAFF.

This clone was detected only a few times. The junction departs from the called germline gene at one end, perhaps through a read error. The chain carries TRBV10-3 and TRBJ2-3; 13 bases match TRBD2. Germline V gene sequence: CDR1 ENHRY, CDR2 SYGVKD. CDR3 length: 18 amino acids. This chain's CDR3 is CAISDPPRTSGSRDTQYF. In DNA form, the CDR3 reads TGTGCCATCAGTGACCCACCCCGGACTAGCGGGAGCAGAGATACGCAGTATTTT.

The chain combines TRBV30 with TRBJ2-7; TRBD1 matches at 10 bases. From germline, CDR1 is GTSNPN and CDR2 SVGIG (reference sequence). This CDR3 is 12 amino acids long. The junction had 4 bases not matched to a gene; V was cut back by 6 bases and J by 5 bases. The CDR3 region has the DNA TGTGCCTGCTTGACAGGGGGCGACGAGCAGTACTTC. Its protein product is CACLTGGDEQYF.

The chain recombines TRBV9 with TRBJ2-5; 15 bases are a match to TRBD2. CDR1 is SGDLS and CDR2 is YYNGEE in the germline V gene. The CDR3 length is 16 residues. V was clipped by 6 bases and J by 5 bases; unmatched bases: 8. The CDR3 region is CASNQGLAGGIETQYF. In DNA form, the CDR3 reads TGTGCCAGCAACCAAGGACTAGCGGGAGGGATTGAGACCCAGTACTTC.

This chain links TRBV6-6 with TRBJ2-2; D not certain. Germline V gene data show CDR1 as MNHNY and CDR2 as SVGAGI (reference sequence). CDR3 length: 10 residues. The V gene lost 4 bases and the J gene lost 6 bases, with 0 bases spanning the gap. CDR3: CASSSGELFF. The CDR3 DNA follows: TGTGCCAGCAGTTCCGGGGAGCTGTTTTTT.

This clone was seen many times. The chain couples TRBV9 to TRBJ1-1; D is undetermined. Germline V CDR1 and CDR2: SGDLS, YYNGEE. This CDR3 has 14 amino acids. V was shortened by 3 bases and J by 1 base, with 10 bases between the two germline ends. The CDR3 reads CASSDSGENTEAFF. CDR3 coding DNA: TGTGCCAGCAGCGACAGTGGGGAGAACACTGAAGCTTTCTTT.

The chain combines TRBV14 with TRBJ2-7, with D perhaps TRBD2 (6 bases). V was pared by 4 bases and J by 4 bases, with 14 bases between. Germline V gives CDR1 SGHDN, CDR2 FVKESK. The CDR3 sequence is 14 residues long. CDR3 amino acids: CASSPGEKGYEQYF. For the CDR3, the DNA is TGTGCCAGCAGCCCGGGGGAGAAAGGATACGAGCAGTACTTC. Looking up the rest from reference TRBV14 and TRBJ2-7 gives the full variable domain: EAGVTQFPSHSVIEKGQTVTLRCDPISGHDNLYWYRRVMGKEIKFLLHFVKESKQDESGMPNNRFLAERTGGTYSTLKVQPAELEDSGVYFCASSPGEKGYEQYFGPGTRLTVT.

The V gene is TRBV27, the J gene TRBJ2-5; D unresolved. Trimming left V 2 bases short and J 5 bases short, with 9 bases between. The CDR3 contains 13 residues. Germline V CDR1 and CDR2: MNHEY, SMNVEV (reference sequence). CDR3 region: CASSLPNMETQYF. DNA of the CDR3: TGTGCCAGCAGTTTACCTAACATGGAGACCCAGTACTTC.

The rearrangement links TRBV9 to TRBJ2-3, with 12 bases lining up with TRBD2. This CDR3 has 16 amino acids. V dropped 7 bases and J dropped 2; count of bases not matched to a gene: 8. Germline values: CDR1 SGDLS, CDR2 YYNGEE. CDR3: CASRRTSGANTDTQYF. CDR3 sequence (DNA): TGTGCCAGCCGACGGACTAGCGGGGCCAACACAGATACGCAGTATTTT.